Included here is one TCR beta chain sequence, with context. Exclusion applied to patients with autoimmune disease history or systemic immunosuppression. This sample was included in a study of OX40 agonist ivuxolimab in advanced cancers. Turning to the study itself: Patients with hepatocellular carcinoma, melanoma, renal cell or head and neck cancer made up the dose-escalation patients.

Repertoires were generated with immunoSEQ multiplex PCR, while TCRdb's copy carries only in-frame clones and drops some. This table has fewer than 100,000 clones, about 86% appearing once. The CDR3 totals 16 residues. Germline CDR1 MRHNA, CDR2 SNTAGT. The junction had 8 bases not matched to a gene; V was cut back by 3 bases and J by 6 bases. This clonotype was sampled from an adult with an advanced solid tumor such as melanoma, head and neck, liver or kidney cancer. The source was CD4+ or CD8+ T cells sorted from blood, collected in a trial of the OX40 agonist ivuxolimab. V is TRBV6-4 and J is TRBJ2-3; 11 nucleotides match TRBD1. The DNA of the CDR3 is TGTGCCAGCAGTGATAAGTGGACAGGGGGCATGGATACGCAGTATTTT. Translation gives CASSDKWTGGMDTQYF.